The T cell receptor (beta chain) described here comes from a study of T cells in Graves' hyperthyroidism and ophthalmopathy. This CDR3 is built from 14 residues. Per germline, CDR1 LNHDA and CDR2 SQIVND (reference sequence). The V gene lost 3 bases and the J gene lost 3 bases, with 11 bases spanning the gap. This clonotype appeared many times. Researchers took RNA transcripts and amplified the TCR beta CDR3 regions from them. A first-round RT-PCR of the TCR CDR3 used the HTBI primer set. TCRdb fed the multiplex PCR reads into MiXCR, producing one record per CDR3 protein. The profile covers 530,000 or so distinct CDR3 sequences, with around a quarter appearing a single time and about 11% taken by the ten largest.

This sequence originates from a young woman with Graves' ophthalmopathy. The chain employs TRBV19 and TRBJ1-1; weak D call: TRBD1 (5 bases). The source material was blood. The CDR3 bases are TGTGCCAGTAGTATCGGGGGGTCGGACACTGAAGCTTTCTTT. Translation: CASSIGGSDTEAFF.